The 22 T cell receptor beta chains given below trace back to one sample, sequenced in a study of shared clonotypes between healthy human individuals (dated by TCRdb to between 2020 and 2021). Library preparation was by the immunoSEQ multiplex PCR assay. TCRdb re-hosts the immuneACCESS table, in-frame sequences only. Its copies lack some clones; in the studies checked, an unresolved V gene accounts for under half of them, and the cause for the rest is not known. The sample has more than 900,000 clones on record, about four fifths of them singletons. The top ten clones comprise around 0.6% of the sample. The sequencing sample was made of memory CD4+ T cells from PBMCs. Per the publication, the cell subset or site label means: CD45RA-negative fraction. These receptors came from a man in his late teens or twenties in good health. Some clones in this sample may be carry-over from other donors' samples.

The V gene is TRBV11-2, the J gene TRBJ1-3; tentative D call: TRBD1 (5 bases). Germline V gene sequence: CDR1 SGHAT, CDR2 FQNNGV. The CDR3 runs to 16 residues. V was pared by 5 bases and J by 4 bases, with 18 bases between. In DNA, the CDR3 is TGTGCCAGCAGCCCCCGGGACCGATTGGCAGGAAACACCATATATTTT. It translates to CASSPRDRLAGNTIYF.

This chain uses TRBV18 with TRBJ2-7, with 15 bases identical to TRBD2. CDR1 is KGHSH, CDR2 LQKENI, per germline. With 8 bases clipped from V and 2 bases from J, the junction kept 4 bases outside the gene matches. This CDR3 has 15 amino acids. CDR3 protein: CASEGTSGRTYEQYF. CDR3 DNA: TGTGCCAGCGAAGGGACTAGCGGGAGGACCTACGAGCAGTACTTC.

This clone has just one count. The chain is built from TRBV30 and TRBJ2-5, with D unclear. Per germline, CDR1 GTSNPN and CDR2 SVGIG (reference sequence). The CDR3 has 13 amino acids. Trimming cost V 1 base and J 5 bases, with 11 bases left between them. Written as DNA, the CDR3 is TGTGCCTGGAGTGGGCCGATCGGGGAGACCCAGTACTTC. As protein: CAWSGPIGETQYF. The variable domain in full, with the rest retrieved from reference TRBV30 and TRBJ2-5, is SQTIHQWPATLVQPVGSPLSLECTVEGTSNPNLYWYRQAAGRGLQLLFYSVGIGQISSEVPQNLSASRPQDRQFILSSKKLLLSDSGFYLCAWSGPIGETQYFGPGTRLLVL.

In this sample, this clone turned up once. The rearrangement links TRBV19 to TRBJ1-5; D remains unclear. Germline CDR1 reads LNHDA; CDR2 reads SQIVND (reference sequence). With 5 bases removed from V and 7 bases from J, the gap between germline ends came to 15 bases. The CDR3 is made up of 14 amino acids. The CDR3 sequence: CASSPLPGPQPQHF. The CDR3, as DNA: TGTGCCAGTAGTCCCCTCCCCGGGCCCCAGCCCCAGCATTTT.

The rearrangement uses TRBV7-2 and TRBJ2-5; TRBD1 aligns across 12 bases. The CDR3 sequence is 16 residues long. V dropped 1 base and J dropped 5; count of bases not matched to a gene: 5. In germline, CDR1 is SGHTA, CDR2 FQGNSA. CDR3 DNA sequence: TGTGCCAGCAGCTTAGGGGGGACAGGGGGCTTGGAGACCCAGTACTTC. Translated: CASSLGGTGGLETQYF.

The sample holds one count of this clone. This same CDR3 is encoded by further DNA sequences in the sample. The gene calls are TRBV5-1 and TRBJ1-3, with D hard to call. V lost 0 bases and J lost 0, with 4 bases in between. CDR3 length equals 14 residues. Germline CDR1 SGHRS, CDR2 YFSETQ. The CDR3 DNA follows: TGCGCCAGCAGCTTGGGCGGCTCTGGAAACACCATATATTTT. Translation gives CASSLGGSGNTIYF.

This clone was observed a single time. The chain employs TRBV5-6 and TRBJ2-1, with D possibly being TRBD2 (5 bases). The CDR3 length is 16 residues. With 0 bases removed from V and 2 bases from J, the gap between germline ends came to 12 bases. Looked up from germline, CDR1 is SGHDT and CDR2 is YYEEEE. The CDR3 loop is CASSLERGVTYNEQFF. CDR3 bases: TGTGCCAGCAGCTTGGAACGGGGTGTCACCTACAATGAGCAGTTCTTC.

The chain is built from TRBV11-2 and TRBJ2-7; 11 bases align to TRBD1. The CDR3 sequence is 15 residues long. Germline loops: CDR1 SGHAT, CDR2 FQNNGV. The ends lost 2 bases at V and 6 bases at J; junction bases unmatched: 6. DNA of the CDR3: TGTGCCAGCAGCTTATGGGACAGGGGGGACTCCGAGCAGTACTTC. Amino acids: CASSLWDRGDSEQYF. Variable domain in full (rest from reference TRBV11-2 and TRBJ2-7): EAGVAQSPRYKIIEKRQSVAFWCNPISGHATLYWYQQILGQGPKLLIQFQNNGVVDDSQLPKDRFSAERLKGVDSTLKIQPAKLEDSAVYLCASSLWDRGDSEQYFGPGTRLTVT.

This clone was counted a few times. V gene TRBV7-9 combines with J gene TRBJ1-4; weak D call: TRBD1 (5 bases). The CDR3 has 14 residues. V was clipped by 5 bases and J by 0 bases, with 7 bases between them. Germline-derived CDR1 and CDR2 are SEHNR and FQNEAQ (reference sequence). The CDR3 protein is CASSVGATNEKLFF. CDR3 nucleotide sequence: TGTGCCAGCAGCGTGGGGGCAACTAATGAAAAACTGTTTTTT.

This rearrangement joins TRBV5-1 to TRBJ2-1; unclear D gene. CDR1 is SGHRS and CDR2 is YFSETQ in the germline V gene. The CDR3 totals 14 residues. The V end was cut by 4 bases, the J end by 0 bases, with 8 bases between. CDR3 DNA: TGCGCCAGCAGCGACGGTTACTCCTACAATGAGCAGTTCTTC. This translates into CASSDGYSYNEQFF.

This clone was seen just once. The chain joins TRBV5-3 to TRBJ1-2; 8 bases are shared with TRBD1. TRBV5-3 is marked as an open reading frame, function uncertain. The CDR3 spans 15 residues. V lost 5 bases and J lost 8; bases outside the gene matches: 14. The CDR3 sequence is CARRRPKDRADGYTF. Written as DNA, the CDR3 is TGTGCCAGAAGACGACCGAAGGACAGGGCAGACGGCTACACCTTC.

The V call is TRBV7-2, the J call TRBJ1-1; D is possibly TRBD1 (5 bases). Germline V gives CDR1 SGHTA, CDR2 FQGNSA. V was cut by 4 bases and J by 1 base, with 16 bases left in between. The CDR3 is made up of 16 amino acids. The CDR3 here is CASSSWPRDGNTEAFF. The CDR3 coding sequence is TGTGCCAGCAGCTCATGGCCCCGGGACGGGAACACTGAAGCTTTCTTT.

The chain uses TRBV15 and TRBJ2-2, with D tentatively TRBD1 (6 bases). The CDR3 has 20 residues. V was clipped by 0 bases and J by 4 bases, with 24 bases between them. Germline CDR1 and CDR2: LNHNV and YYDKDF (reference sequence). This CDR3 reads CATSRDVGWGPAPSTGELFF. DNA of the CDR3: TGTGCCACCAGCAGAGATGTAGGTTGGGGGCCAGCCCCTTCCACCGGGGAGCTGTTTTTT.

V and J are TRBV27 and TRBJ1-1; the D is unclear. V lost 5 bases and J lost 6, with 16 bases in between. The V gene's germline CDR1 is MNHEY and CDR2 SMNVEV (reference sequence). The CDR3 is made up of 14 amino acids. The CDR3 is CASSLQPQDPEAFF. DNA for the CDR3: TGTGCCAGCAGTCTCCAACCGCAGGATCCTGAAGCTTTCTTT.

The V call is TRBV28, the J call TRBJ2-5, with unresolved D. V lost 4 bases and J lost 1, with 7 bases in between. CDR3 length: 13 residues. Germline V gene sequence: CDR1 MDHEN, CDR2 SYDVKM. CDR3 protein: CASSYLVQETQYF. DNA of the CDR3: TGTGCCAGCAGTTATCTGGTCCAAGAGACCCAGTACTTC. The full variable domain, its missing parts supplied by reference TRBV28 and TRBJ2-5, is DVKVTQSSRYLVKRTGEKVFLECVQDMDHENMFWYRQDPGLGLRLIYFSYDVKMKEKGDIPEGYSVSREKKERFSLILESASTNQTSMYLCASSYLVQETQYFGPGTRLLVL.

This chain links TRBV11-2 with TRBJ2-2, with a weak D call TRBD2 (5 bases). V lost 5 bases and J 3 bases, leaving 22 bases between the germline ends. This CDR3 is 18 amino acids long. Germline lookup yields CDR1 SGHAT and CDR2 FQNNGV. CDR3 region: CASSPLFAEERDTGELFF. The CDR3 coding sequence is TGTGCCAGCAGCCCATTATTCGCGGAAGAGAGGGACACCGGGGAGCTGTTTTTT. The entire variable domain, with the rest obtained from reference TRBV11-2 and TRBJ2-2, is as follows: EAGVAQSPRYKIIEKRQSVAFWCNPISGHATLYWYQQILGQGPKLLIQFQNNGVVDDSQLPKDRFSAERLKGVDSTLKIQPAKLEDSAVYLCASSPLFAEERDTGELFFGEGSRLTVL.

The V call is TRBV9, the J call TRBJ2-3; 10 nucleotides align to TRBD2. The V gene end was trimmed by 0 bases and the J gene end by 2 bases; junction bases not matched to a gene: 9. CDR1 and CDR2 (germline): SGDLS, YYNGEE. There are 18 residues in the CDR3. CDR3 sequence (DNA): TGTGCCAGCAGCGTAGCGCGTGGGCTAGCGGGGGTCACAGATACGCAGTATTTT. Translation: CASSVARGLAGVTDTQYF.

The chain uses TRBV5-1 and TRBJ1-1, with 7 nucleotides matching TRBD1. The CDR3 loop spans 12 amino acids. The J segment lost 9 bases and the V segment lost 5 bases, leaving 7 bases of the junction unmatched. Germline V CDR1 and CDR2: SGHRS, YFSETQ. CDR3 coding DNA: TGCGCCAGCAGTCCCGGGACAGAGAAAGCTTTCTTT. It codes for CASSPGTEKAFF. Filled out from reference TRBV5-1 and TRBJ1-1, the complete variable domain reads KAGVTQTPRYLIKTRGQQVTLSCSPISGHRSVSWYQQTPGQGLQFLFEYFSETQRNKGNFPGRFSGRQFSNSRSEMNVSTLELGDSALYLCASSPGTEKAFFGQGTRLTVV.

This CDR3 is CASSPGTDNSPLHF. The CDR3 DNA reads TGTGCCAGCAGTCCCGGGACAGATAATTCACCCCTCCACTTT. This sequence joins TRBV28 and TRBJ1-6; TRBD1 aligns across 7 bases. The CDR3 extends over 14 amino acids. With 5 bases clipped from V and 5 bases from J, the junction kept 3 bases outside the gene matches. Germline CDR1 and CDR2: MDHEN and SYDVKM. Filled out from reference TRBV28 and TRBJ1-6, the complete variable domain reads DVKVTQSSRYLVKRTGEKVFLECVQDMDHENMFWYRQDPGLGLRLIYFSYDVKMKEKGDIPEGYSVSREKKERFSLILESASTNQTSMYLCASSPGTDNSPLHFGNGTRLTVT.

This clone was recorded only once. The chain uses TRBV25-1 and TRBJ2-6, with D possibly TRBD2 on 5 matching bases. V was shortened by 2 bases and J by 2 bases, with 7 bases between the two germline ends. CDR3 length: 15 amino acids. Germline assignment: CDR1 MGHDK and CDR2 SYGVNS. CDR3 sequence (DNA): TGTGCCAGCAGTGAACCCGGGACTGGGGCCAACGTCCTGACTTTC. Its protein is CASSEPGTGANVLTF.

This clone came up once. The junction and the germline gene differ at one end; a read error may be behind it. The chain carries TRBV11-2 and TRBJ1-3, with TRBD1 identical over 8 bases. In germline, CDR1 is SGHAT, CDR2 FQNNGV. This CDR3 has 16 amino acids. DNA of the CDR3: TGTGCCGGCAGCTCAGGGGGCTTAGGCTCTGGAAACACCATATATTTT. Protein product: CAGSSGGLGSGNTIYF.

The CDR3 region has the DNA TGTGCCAGCAGCTTGGATGGGACTAGCGGGAGGTGGGCCGACAATGAGCAGTTCTTC. It yields the protein CASSLDGTSGRWADNEQFF. The rearrangement joins TRBV5-6 to TRBJ2-1, with TRBD2 matching over 15 bases. Germline CDR1 SGHDT, CDR2 YYEEEE. This CDR3 spans 19 amino acids. The V and J ends lost 0 bases and 5 bases, in that order; junction bases with no gene match: 9.